This T cell receptor beta chain originates from a study of early T cells in non-severe SARS-CoV-2 infection. Overall study context: The input, bulk RNA from unsorted whole blood, was sequenced, and chains were unpaired.

Individually, cDNA molecules had unique molecular identifiers attached to them. One entry per CDR3 protein results from TCRdb running MiXCR on the 5' RACE reads. The profile covers about 110,000 distinct CDR3 sequences, with about 12% appearing a single time and around 3.7% taken by the ten largest. This CDR3 is built from 16 residues. Germline V gene sequence: CDR1 SEHNR, CDR2 FQNEAQ (reference sequence). V gave up 3 bases and J gave up 2 bases, with 15 bases separating them. The chain recombines TRBV7-9 with TRBJ2-3; weak D call: TRBD1 (6 bases). Sequences were derived from whole blood, sampled at baseline. This clonotype originated in an adult who was a healthcare worker with PCR-confirmed SARS-CoV-2 infection or an uninfected control (not recorded which). The CDR3 loop is CASSLEQGSLTDTQYF. CDR3 coding DNA: TGTGCCAGCAGCTTGGAGCAGGGGTCGCTCACAGATACGCAGTATTTT. Combining the CDR3 with reference TRBV7-9 and TRBJ2-3 gives the whole variable domain DTGVSQNPRHKITKRGQNVTFRCDPISEHNRLYWYRQTLGQGPEFLTYFQNEAQLEKSRLLSDRFSAERPKGSFSTLEIQRTEQGDSAMYLCASSLEQGSLTDTQYFGPGTRLTVL.